This entry concerns a single TCR beta chain. Profiling relied on immunoSEQ multiplex PCR, and the TCRdb table lists in-frame clones only, not all of them. The sample holds about 47,000 clones, 91% seen once. This sample is drawn from a study of blood T cell repertoires in COVID-19. Looked up from germline, CDR1 is MNHEY and CDR2 is SVGAGI. The ends were cut back, 6 bases at V and 4 bases at J, with 12 bases in the middle. The CDR3 has 13 residues. Sequencing was performed on peripheral blood. This chain uses TRBV6-5 with TRBJ1-2; D unclear. This sequence originates from a man between 65 and 85 years old with active COVID-19. The CDR3 bases are TGTGCCAGCAGGCCGGCCGAGGTCTATGGCTACACCTTC. This sequence encodes CASRPAEVYGYTF.